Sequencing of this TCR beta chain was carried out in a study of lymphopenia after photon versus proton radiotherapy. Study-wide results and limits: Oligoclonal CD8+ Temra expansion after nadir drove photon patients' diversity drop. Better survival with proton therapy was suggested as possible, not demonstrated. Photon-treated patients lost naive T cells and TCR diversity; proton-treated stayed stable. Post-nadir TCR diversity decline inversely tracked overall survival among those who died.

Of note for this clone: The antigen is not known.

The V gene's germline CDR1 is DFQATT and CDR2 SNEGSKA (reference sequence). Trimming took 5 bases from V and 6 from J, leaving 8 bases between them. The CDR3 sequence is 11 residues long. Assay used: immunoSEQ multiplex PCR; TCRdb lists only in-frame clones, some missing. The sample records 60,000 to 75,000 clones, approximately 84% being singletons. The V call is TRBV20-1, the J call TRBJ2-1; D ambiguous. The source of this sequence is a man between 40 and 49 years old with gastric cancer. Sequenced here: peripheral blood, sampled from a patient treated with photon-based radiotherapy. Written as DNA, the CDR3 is TGCAGTGCTTTTTGGGCCAATGAGCAGTTCTTC. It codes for CSAFWANEQFF.